This TCR beta chain was sequenced for a study of T cells in Graves' hyperthyroidism and ophthalmopathy. Stable Graves' hyperthyroidism denoted no ophthalmopathy progression over 18 months. Newly diagnosed patients aged 18 to 65 had hyperthyroidism of under 2 months' duration. Germline loops: CDR1 GTSNPN, CDR2 SVGIG (reference sequence). The ends were cut back, 4 bases at V and 5 bases at J, with 17 bases in the middle. The CDR3 loop spans 14 amino acids. RNA transcripts served as the template for amplifying TCR beta CDR3 regions. The HTBI set primed first-round TCR CDR3 RT-PCR. MiXCR was run by TCRdb on the multiplex PCR reads, yielding one entry per CDR3 protein. Among roughly 700,000 distinct CDR3 sequences, approximately 15% were seen once, and the ten largest hold about a sixth.

Sequenced material: blood. The chain is built from TRBV30 and TRBJ1-1, with D tentatively TRBD1 (6 bases). This receptor was identified in a man aged 45-65 years with Graves' hyperthyroidism. The CDR3 here is CAWTETGRITEAFF. The CDR3 DNA reads as TGTGCCTGGACCGAAACAGGGAGAATAACTGAAGCTTTCTTT.